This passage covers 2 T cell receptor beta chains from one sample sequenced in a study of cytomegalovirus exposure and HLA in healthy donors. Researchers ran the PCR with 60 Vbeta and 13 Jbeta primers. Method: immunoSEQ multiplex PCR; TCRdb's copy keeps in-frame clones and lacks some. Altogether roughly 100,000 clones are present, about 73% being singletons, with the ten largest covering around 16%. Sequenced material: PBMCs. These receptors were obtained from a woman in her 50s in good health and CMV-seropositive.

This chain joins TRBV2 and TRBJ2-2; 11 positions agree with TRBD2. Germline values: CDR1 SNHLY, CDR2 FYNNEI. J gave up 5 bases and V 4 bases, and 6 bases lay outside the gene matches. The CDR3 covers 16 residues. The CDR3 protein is CASSVAGGRGTGELFF. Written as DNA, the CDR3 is TGTGCCAGCAGTGTAGCGGGAGGGAGGGGAACCGGGGAGCTGTTTTTT.

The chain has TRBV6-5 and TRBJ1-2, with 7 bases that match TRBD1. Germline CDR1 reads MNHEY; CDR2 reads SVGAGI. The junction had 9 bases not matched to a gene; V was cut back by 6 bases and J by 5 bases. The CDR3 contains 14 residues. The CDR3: CASRKNRGYYGYTF. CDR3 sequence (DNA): TGTGCCAGCAGAAAAAACAGGGGATATTATGGCTACACCTTC.